These 14 T cell receptor beta chains were sequenced from one sample in a study of T cell responses to AZD1222 COVID-19 vaccine. The protocol was immunoSEQ multiplex PCR, while the TCRdb copy is restricted to in-frame clones and leaves out a portion. In the table there are 140,000 to 150,000 clones, approximately 86% of which are singletons. Sequencing used peripheral blood, obtained 28 days after the second dose of the MenACWY control vaccine. The receptors come from an adult who received the MenACWY meningococcal vaccine as a control.

The chain employs TRBV27 and TRBJ2-5; the D gene could be TRBD1 or TRBD2 (5 bases each). The CDR3 runs to 16 residues. Trimming removed 6 bases from V and 2 bases from J, with 19 bases in between. Germline loops: CDR1 MNHEY, CDR2 SMNVEV (reference sequence). The CDR3 sequence: CASRGLLTGIQETQYF. Here the CDR3 DNA reads TGTGCCAGCAGGGGGCTTCTTACGGGGATTCAAGAGACCCAGTACTTC.

This chain connects TRBV3-1 (or the pseudogene TRBV3-2) to TRBJ2-7, with no clear D. The CDR3 is 12 amino acids. Germline lookup yields CDR1 LGHDT and CDR2 YNNKEL (reference sequence). The germline V and J ends were trimmed by 1 base and 3 bases, with 4 bases remaining between them. In nucleotides, the CDR3 is TGTGCCAGCAGCCAAGGAGGCTACGAGCAGTACTTC. Residues: CASSQGGYEQYF.

The rearrangement joins TRBV24-1 to TRBJ2-3; D gene ambiguous. Trimming pared 5 bases from V and 4 bases from J, leaving 9 bases between. The germline V gene encodes CDR1 KGHDR and CDR2 SFDVKD. This CDR3 is built from 13 residues. For the CDR3, the DNA is TGTGCCACCAGTGTCCAGGTTGCAGATACGCAGTATTTT. This sequence encodes CATSVQVADTQYF.

V gene TRBV5-1 combines with J gene TRBJ1-1; the D gene is possibly TRBD1 (6 bases). Trimming shortened V by 3 bases and J by 4 bases, and 13 bases separated the two germline ends. This CDR3 has 14 residues. Germline values: CDR1 SGHRS, CDR2 YFSETQ. The CDR3 DNA reads TGCGCCAGCAGCTCCTCCGGGGGGCCCACTGAAGCTTTCTTT. Translation gives CASSSSGGPTEAFF.

The genes are TRBV30 and TRBJ2-5, with TRBD1 identical over 9 bases. This CDR3 has 14 residues. The germline CDR1 and CDR2 sequences are GTSNPN and SVGIG (reference sequence). V gave up 1 base and J gave up 5 bases; unmatched junction bases: 5. The CDR3 loop reads CAWSGTGGQETQYF. The CDR3 DNA reads as TGTGCCTGGAGTGGCACAGGGGGCCAGGAGACCCAGTACTTC.

The rearrangement uses TRBV6-2 or TRBV6-3 and TRBJ1-6, with 7 bases matching TRBD1. Trimming removed 5 bases from V and 7 bases from J; junction bases left unmatched: 11. Germline assignment: CDR1 MNHEY and CDR2 SVGEGT. The CDR3 runs 16 residues. The CDR3 loop is CASSGPTGVGNSPLHF. For the CDR3, the DNA is TGTGCCAGCAGTGGGCCTACAGGGGTGGGAAATTCACCCCTCCACTTT.

The V gene is TRBV4-3, the J gene TRBJ1-1, with D tentatively TRBD1 (5 bases). Germline V gene sequence: CDR1 LGHNA, CDR2 YSLEER. This CDR3 is built from 14 residues. The V end was cut by 0 bases, the J end by 6 bases, with 11 bases between. This CDR3 is CASSQDRASAEAFF. CDR3 sequence (DNA): TGCGCCAGCAGCCAAGACAGGGCCTCCGCTGAAGCTTTCTTT.

The chain carries TRBV7-8 and TRBJ1-5; 9 bases are shared with TRBD1. The germline CDR1 and CDR2 sequences are SGHVS and FQNEAQ. The CDR3 covers 14 residues. The trim removed 5 bases at V and 6 bases at J, leaving 5 bases unmatched. DNA for the CDR3: TGTGCCAGCAGCCGTACAGGGGGCGGTCAGCCCCAGCATTTT. Translating gives CASSRTGGGQPQHF.

The rearrangement links TRBV5-1 to TRBJ2-1; 10 nucleotides match TRBD2. This CDR3 is built from 16 residues. Germline V gene sequence: CDR1 SGHRS, CDR2 YFSETQ. J lost 4 bases, V lost 3 bases, and 7 bases had no gene match. CDR3 coding DNA: TGCGCCAGCAGCTCGAATAGACTAGCGGGTTACAATGAGCAGTTCTTC. It translates to CASSSNRLAGYNEQFF.

The chain uses TRBV6-5 and TRBJ1-2, with D perhaps TRBD1 (5 bases). Germline values: CDR1 MNHEY, CDR2 SVGAGI. V gave up 6 bases and J gave up 4 bases, with 12 bases separating them. The CDR3 loop spans 13 amino acids. This chain's CDR3 is CASRFDRSYGYTF. The CDR3 DNA reads TGTGCCAGCAGGTTTGACAGATCCTATGGCTACACCTTC.

In this sample, this clone turned up a few times. The chain employs TRBV7-9 and TRBJ2-2, with TRBD1 as a possible D gene (6 bases). V was trimmed by 11 bases and J by 2 bases, leaving 15 bases between them. CDR1 is SEHNR, CDR2 FQNEAQ, per germline (reference sequence). This CDR3 is 14 amino acids long. The CDR3 DNA follows: TGTGCCGGAGGACAGAACCTCAACACCGGGGAGCTGTTTTTT. Translating it yields CAGGQNLNTGELFF.

This sequence joins TRBV27 and TRBJ1-5; D is possibly TRBD1 (5 bases). The germline V and J ends were trimmed by 6 bases and 9 bases, with 18 bases remaining between them. CDR3 length equals 14 residues. Germline V gives CDR1 MNHEY, CDR2 SMNVEV (reference sequence). DNA of the CDR3: TGTGCCAGCAGCCCAGGGACGGGAGAGGGGCCCCAGCATTTT. Its protein is CASSPGTGEGPQHF.

This chain connects TRBV4-1 to TRBJ1-2; 7 bases match TRBD1. The CDR3 is 14 amino acids. Germline V gene data show CDR1 as MGHRA and CDR2 as YSYEKL. V shed 2 bases, J shed 4 bases, and the junction held 4 bases outside the gene matches. This CDR3 is CASSQSRGTYGYTF. DNA of the CDR3: TGCGCCAGCAGCCAAAGCAGGGGGACCTATGGCTACACCTTC.

The genes are TRBV2 and TRBJ1-1; D is perhaps TRBD1 (5 bases). The CDR3 is 11 residues long. V was shortened by 5 bases and J by 10 bases, with 11 bases between the two germline ends. The germline gives CDR1 SNHLY, CDR2 FYNNEI. Here the CDR3 reads CASSPGRGAFF. CDR3 DNA sequence: TGTGCCAGCAGTCCAGGGAGGGGAGCTTTCTTT.